This TCR beta chain was obtained from a study of blood T cell repertoires in COVID-19. CDR3 length equals 16 residues. Germline V lookup: CDR1 LNHDA, CDR2 SQIVND (reference sequence). V lost 4 bases and J lost 7; bases outside the gene matches: 8. Here immunoSEQ multiplex PCR was the method, and the copy in TCRdb shows in-frame clones only, minus some. The table shows about 190,000 clones, with approximately 87% occurring only once. Source material: peripheral blood. This sequence was found in a woman aged 18-35 years who had recovered from COVID-19. The chain has TRBV19 and TRBJ2-5; 14 nucleotides agree with TRBD2. Here the CDR3 reads CASSTTGTSGGGTQYF. The CDR3 DNA reads TGTGCCAGTAGTACAACCGGGACTAGCGGGGGAGGGACCCAGTACTTC.